This T cell receptor beta chain was observed in a study of shared clonotypes between healthy human individuals (dated by TCRdb to the early 2020s). For context, the study as a whole: Two women and three men aged 18 to 49 years were included in the cohort. Per donor, leukapheresis produced somewhere between about 0.9 and 9 billion PBMCs. The study deeply sequenced blood TCR repertoires of about 5 healthy adults to estimate repertoire size and the extent of clonotype sharing between individuals. To increase sequencing depth and limit assay-specific biases, TCR repertoire library preparation and sequencing were carried out by different laboratories using diverse techniques. Per donor, three plates each were used for CD4 naive and CD4 memory, two for CD8 naive, and one for CD8 memory.

CDR3 length: 13 amino acids, cysteine to phenylalanine. Left in the record is the CDR3 DNA by itself, 39 bases read in frame from the first base. Relative to germline, V is 8 bases shorter and J is 0 bases shorter, with 11 bases between their ends. Looking up the germline V gene yields CDR1 ENHRY and CDR2 SYGVKD. Donors were healthy HIV-negative adults with no recently reported acute infections or vaccinations. Every donor was a Caucasian adult living in Nashville, Tennessee, USA. CD4+ T cells were enriched by magnetic negative selection, after which naive cells were positively selected on CD45RA and the negative fraction was taken as the memory subset. Blood was collected by leukapheresis, and PBMCs were isolated by Ficoll-Histopaque density gradient centrifugation and then cryopreserved in liquid nitrogen vapor phase. Purity and quantity of every magnetically sorted T cell population were checked by analytical flow cytometry. From each sorted fraction, genomic DNA was isolated and quantified by UV absorbance on a Nanodrop 2000c.

Here is what the overall study found, with its caveats: Rarefaction of sorted-subset datasets indicated incomplete sequencing despite the large sequencing depth. Based on pairwise subsampling, the degree of clonotype sharing among donors was expected to be affected by sequencing depth. Sampling was restricted to blood, and TCR repertoires in tissue are likely to differ from TCR repertoires in blood. Larger estimated clonotype richness was generally found for naive subsets than for memory subsets. The genetic and exposure-history diversity represented was limited by the small number of donors. When a handful of donors were compared, the shared fraction of clonotypes was about 5.5% for naive CD4, 3.5% for naive CD8, roughly 2.5% for memory CD4, and roughly 0.4% for memory CD8. Clonotypes shared by all four sorted-subset donors showed higher generation probabilities than non-shared clonotypes.

This clone was observed once. Its specific antigen is unknown. No much larger clone exists at a distance of one base, and base qualities are not known. TCR CDR3 regions were amplified from genomic DNA by multiplex PCR using the deep immunoSEQ assay. Extracted genomic DNA from each cell subset was distributed evenly across all wells of several immunoSEQ 96-well plates, and each plate was treated as a replicate. Each replicate PCR for sorted subsets received around 0.2 ug genomic DNA, equal to tens of thousands of T cell genomes. The purified libraries were quantified using a Qubit 3.0 fluorometer, sized with a Bioanalyzer 2100, and then quantified again using the KAPA Library Quantification kit. Every immunoSEQ 96-well plate was sequenced on a separate single-read 150-cycle Illumina NextSeq 550 flow cell. The authors processed their data as follows. Because only junctional sequences without quality scores were contained in the immunoSEQ output, filtering matching that applied to full-length reads could not be performed. To assign V/J genes and CDR3, sequences were annotated using PyIR, a Python wrapper for IgBLAST v1.9, with IMGT germline references. Reads with weak V/J assignments (E-value above 1e-6), missing CDR3, stop codons, out-of-frame junctions, or ambiguous translated residues were removed. A V3J clonotype was defined by an identical inferred V gene, J gene, and CDR3 amino acid sequence. The percentage overlap between two repertoires was calculated by dividing the number of shared unique clonotypes by the size of the smaller repertoire. Repertoire richness was assessed with RTK rarefaction, the Chao1 estimator, and Recon v2.1 estimates of unobserved clonotypes. Generation probabilities for all TCRbeta clonotypes obtained by the gDNA method from four donors were computed using OLGA. The immuneACCESS repertoire file appears here via TCRdb, limited to in-frame rearrangements. These files lack a portion of the clones; in checked studies, under half of the deficit traces to unresolved V genes, and the cause of the others is not known. V and J calls and clone size are those listed in that table; D and trimming were worked out from the DNA. The sample table shows roughly 1,500,000 clones, and 98% are seen once. The biggest ten clones account for about 0.45% of the sample.

The rearranged chain carries TRBV10-3 and TRBJ2-7; no D gene can be assigned with confidence. Sequencing used naive CD4+ T cells sorted from blood. The cell subset or site label on this specimen signifies: CD45RA+ positively selected. The sequence was obtained from a man younger than 45 in good health. CDR3 loop: CAIEEGSSYEQYF. Read as DNA, the sequence is TGTGCCATCGAGGAAGGTAGCTCCTACGAGCAGTACTTC.